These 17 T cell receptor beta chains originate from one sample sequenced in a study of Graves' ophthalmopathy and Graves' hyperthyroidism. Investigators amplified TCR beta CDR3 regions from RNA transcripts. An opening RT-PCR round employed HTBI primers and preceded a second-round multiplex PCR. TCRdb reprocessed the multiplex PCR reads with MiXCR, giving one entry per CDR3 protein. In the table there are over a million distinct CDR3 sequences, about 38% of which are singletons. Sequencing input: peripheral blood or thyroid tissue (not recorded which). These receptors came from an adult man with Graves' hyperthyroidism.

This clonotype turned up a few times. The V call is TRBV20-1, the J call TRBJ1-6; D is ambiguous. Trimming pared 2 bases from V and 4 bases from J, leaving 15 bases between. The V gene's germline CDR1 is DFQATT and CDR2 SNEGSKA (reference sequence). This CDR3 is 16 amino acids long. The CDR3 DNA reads TGCAGTGCTAGATCTGGGGAGGCGGGGTATAATTCACCCCTCCACTTT. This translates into CSARSGEAGYNSPLHF.

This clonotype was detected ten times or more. The CDR3 sequence is CASSYDEGRLYTF. The CDR3 DNA follows: TGTGCCAGCAGTTACGACGAGGGCAGGCTCTACACCTTC. V is TRBV6-5 and J is TRBJ1-2; no firm D call. The V end was cut by 2 bases, the J end by 10 bases, with 14 bases between. CDR1 is MNHEY, CDR2 SVGAGI, per germline. CDR3 size: 13 residues.

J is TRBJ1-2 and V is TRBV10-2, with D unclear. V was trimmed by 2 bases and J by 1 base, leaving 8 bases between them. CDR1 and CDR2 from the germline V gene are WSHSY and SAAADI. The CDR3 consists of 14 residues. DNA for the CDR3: TGCGCCAGCAGTGAGCCGGACGATAACTATGGCTACACCTTC. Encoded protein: CASSEPDDNYGYTF.

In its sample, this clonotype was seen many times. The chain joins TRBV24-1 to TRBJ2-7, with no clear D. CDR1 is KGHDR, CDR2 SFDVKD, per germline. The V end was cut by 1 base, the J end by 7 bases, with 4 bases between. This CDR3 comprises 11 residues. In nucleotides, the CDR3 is TGTGCCACCAGTGATTTTGGAGAGCAGTACTTC. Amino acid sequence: CATSDFGEQYF.

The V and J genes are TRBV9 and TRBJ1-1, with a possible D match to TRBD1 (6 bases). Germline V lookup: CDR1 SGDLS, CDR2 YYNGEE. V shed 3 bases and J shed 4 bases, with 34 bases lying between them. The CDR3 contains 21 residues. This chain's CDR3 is CASSAGQIGGWGVGGGTEAFF. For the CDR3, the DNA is TGTGCCAGCAGCGCCGGACAGATTGGGGGATGGGGAGTTGGCGGGGGCACTGAAGCTTTCTTT.

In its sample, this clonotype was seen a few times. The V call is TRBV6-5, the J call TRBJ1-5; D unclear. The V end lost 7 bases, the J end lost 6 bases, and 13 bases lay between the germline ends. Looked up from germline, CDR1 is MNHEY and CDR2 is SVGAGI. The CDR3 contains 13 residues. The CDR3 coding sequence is TGTGCCAGCACCCTGGGGTCGGGTCAGCCCCAGCATTTT. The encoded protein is CASTLGSGQPQHF.

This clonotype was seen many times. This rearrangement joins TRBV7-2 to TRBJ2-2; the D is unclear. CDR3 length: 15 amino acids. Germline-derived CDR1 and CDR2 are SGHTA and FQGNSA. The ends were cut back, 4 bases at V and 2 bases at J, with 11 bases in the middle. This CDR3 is CASSSWATNTGELFF. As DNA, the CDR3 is TGTGCCAGCAGCTCGTGGGCCACCAACACCGGGGAGCTGTTTTTT.

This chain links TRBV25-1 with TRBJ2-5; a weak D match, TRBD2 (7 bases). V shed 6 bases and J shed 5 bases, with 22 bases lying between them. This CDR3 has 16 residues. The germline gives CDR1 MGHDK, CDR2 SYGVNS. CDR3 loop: CASSNGGLGGVETQYF. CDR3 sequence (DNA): TGTGCCAGCAGCAATGGAGGGTTAGGGGGGGTGGAGACCCAGTACTTC.

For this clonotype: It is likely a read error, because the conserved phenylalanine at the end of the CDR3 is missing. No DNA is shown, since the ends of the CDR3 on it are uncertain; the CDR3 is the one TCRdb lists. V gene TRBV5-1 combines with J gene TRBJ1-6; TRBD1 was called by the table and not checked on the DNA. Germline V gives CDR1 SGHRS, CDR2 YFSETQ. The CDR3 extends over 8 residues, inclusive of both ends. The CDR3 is CASSWARQ.

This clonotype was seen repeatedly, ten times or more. CDR3 residues: CASSEGGANGYTF. The CDR3 nucleotides are TGTGCCAGCAGTGAGGGAGGGGCGAATGGCTACACCTTC. The V call is TRBV2, the J call TRBJ1-2; TRBD1 is a possible D gene (5 bases). This CDR3 has 13 residues. Germline V gene data show CDR1 as SNHLY and CDR2 as FYNNEI. The V gene lost 3 bases and the J gene lost 6 bases, with 11 bases spanning the gap.

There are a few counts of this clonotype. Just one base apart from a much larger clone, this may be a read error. CDR3 in amino acids: CASSPTPGGELFF. CDR3 nucleotides: TGTGCCAGCAGCCCTACTCCGGGCGGGGAGCTGTTTTTT. The rearrangement uses TRBV11-3 and TRBJ2-2; no firm D call. Trimming shortened V by 5 bases and J by 7 bases, and 11 bases separated the two germline ends. The germline V gene has CDR1 SGHNT and CDR2 YENEEA. The CDR3 is 13 residues long. The full variable domain, in which reference TRBV11-3 and TRBJ2-2 provide the parts outside the CDR3, is EAGVVQSPRYKIIEKKQPVAFWCNPISGHNTLYWYLQNLGQGPELLIRYENEEAVDDSQLPKDRFSAERLKGVDSTLKIQPAELGDSAVYLCASSPTPGGELFFGEGSRLTVL.

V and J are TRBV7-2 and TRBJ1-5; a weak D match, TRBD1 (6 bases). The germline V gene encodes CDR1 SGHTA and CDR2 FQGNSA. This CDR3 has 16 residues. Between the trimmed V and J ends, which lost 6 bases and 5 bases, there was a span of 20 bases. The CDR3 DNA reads TGTGCCAGCAGTTGGGGCCCAAGGACAGAGGATCAGCCCCAGCATTTT. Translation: CASSWGPRTEDQPQHF.

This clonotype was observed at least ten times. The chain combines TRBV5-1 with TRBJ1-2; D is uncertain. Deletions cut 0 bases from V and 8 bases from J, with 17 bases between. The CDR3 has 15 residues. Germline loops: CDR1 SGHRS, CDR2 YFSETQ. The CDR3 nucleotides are TGCGCCAGCAGCTTGGCTACCGGCCTTAACGGCGGCTACACCTTC. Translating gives CASSLATGLNGGYTF.

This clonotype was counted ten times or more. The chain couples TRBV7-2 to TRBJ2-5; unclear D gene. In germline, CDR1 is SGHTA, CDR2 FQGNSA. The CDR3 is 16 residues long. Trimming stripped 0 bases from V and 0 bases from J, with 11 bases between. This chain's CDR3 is CASSLALSQYQETQYF. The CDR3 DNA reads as TGTGCCAGCAGCTTAGCGTTGAGCCAGTACCAAGAGACCCAGTACTTC.

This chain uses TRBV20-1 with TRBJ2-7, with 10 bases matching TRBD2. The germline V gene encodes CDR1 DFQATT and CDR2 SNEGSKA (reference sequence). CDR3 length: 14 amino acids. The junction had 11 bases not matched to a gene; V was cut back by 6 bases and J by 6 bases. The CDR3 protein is CSARLAGEETEQYF. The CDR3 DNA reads TGCAGTGCGCGGCTAGCGGGAGAGGAGACCGAGCAGTACTTC.

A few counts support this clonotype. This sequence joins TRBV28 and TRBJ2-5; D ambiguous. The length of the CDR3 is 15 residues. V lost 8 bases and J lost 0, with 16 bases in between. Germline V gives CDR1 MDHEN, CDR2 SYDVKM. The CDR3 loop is CASHPSPMYQETQYF. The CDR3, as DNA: TGTGCCAGCCACCCCTCCCCAATGTACCAAGAGACCCAGTACTTC.

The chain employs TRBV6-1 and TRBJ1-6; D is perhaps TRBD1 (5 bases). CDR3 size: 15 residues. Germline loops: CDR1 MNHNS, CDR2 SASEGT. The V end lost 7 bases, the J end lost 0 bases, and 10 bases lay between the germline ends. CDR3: CASNEGSSYNSPLHF. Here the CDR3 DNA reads TGTGCCAGCAATGAGGGGAGCTCCTATAATTCACCCCTCCACTTT.